The rows below give T cell receptor beta chains drawn from one sample of a study of PD-L1 blockade in urothelial cancer. TCRdb keeps only in-frame clones here, not all; method: immunoSEQ multiplex PCR. The table includes 60,000 or so clones, roughly 85% detected once. This specimen was PBMCs, taken around atezolizumab (anti-PD-L1) treatment. The receptor source for this set is a man aged 65 to 85 with urothelial cancer. CDR3s include the opening cysteine and the closing phenylalanine or tryptophan. A D gene is named only where the DNA matches it firmly. Clone size is given for some rows only: seen once, a few or many times, or a class if the clone is expanded.

D	V	size	J	CDR3	DNA
-	TRBV4-1	-	TRBJ2-1	CASSQDGTMPRNEQFF	TGCGCCAGCAGCCAAGATGGCACCATGCCCCGCAATGAGCAGTTCTTC
TRBD1	TRBV7-9	once	TRBJ2-4	CASSATGEVQYF	TGTGCCAGCAGCGCGACAGGGGAGGTTCAGTACTTC
TRBD1	TRBV6-1	-	TRBJ1-3	CASSEIGQGRNTIYF	TGTGCCAGCAGTGAGATCGGACAGGGACGAAACACCATATATTTT
-	TRBV11-2	once	TRBJ1-5	CASSGTGSNQPQHF	TGTGCCAGCAGCGGAACAGGGAGCAATCAGCCCCAGCATTTT
-	TRBV5-1	-	TRBJ1-1	CASSLQENTEAFF	TGCGCCAGCAGCTTACAGGAGAACACTGAAGCTTTCTTT
TRBD2	TRBV11-2	-	TRBJ2-7	CASTPGLASYEQYF	TGTGCCAGCACCCCGGGACTAGCCTCCTACGAGCAGTACTTC
-	TRBV7-9	many	TRBJ2-2	CASSPWAGAGELFF	TGTGCCAGCAGCCCGTGGGCAGGGGCCGGGGAGCTGTTTTTT
-	TRBV10-3	-	TRBJ1-5	CASGTEEEQPQHF	TGTGCCAGCGGGACCGAAGAGGAACAGCCCCAGCATTTT
TRBD2	TRBV10-2	many	TRBJ2-7	CASSDASGRLIAYEQYF	TGCGCCAGCAGTGACGCTAGCGGGAGGCTTATAGCATACGAGCAGTACTTC
TRBD1	TRBV28	once	TRBJ1-3	CASSLRGQGHGNTIYF	TGTGCCAGCAGTTTAAGGGGACAGGGCCACGGAAACACCATATATTTT
TRBD1	TRBV7-3	-	TRBJ1-2	CASSTHPGQGEYGYTF	TGTGCCAGCAGCACCCATCCCGGACAGGGGGAGTATGGCTACACCTTC
TRBD2	TRBV30	-	TRBJ2-7	CAWSVRVSGRAREQYF	TGTGCCTGGAGTGTACGAGTTAGCGGGAGGGCAAGGGAGCAGTACTTC
TRBD1	TRBV11-2	few	TRBJ1-2	CASSFQDRSGGYTF	TGTGCCAGCAGCTTTCAGGACAGGTCGGGTGGCTACACCTTC
-	TRBV20-1	once	TRBJ2-7	CSASNEQYF	TGCAGTGCTAGTAACGAGCAGTACTTC
TRBD1	TRBV5-1	-	TRBJ2-7	CASSLRQGHEQYF	TGCGCCAGCAGCTTGAGACAGGGTCACGAGCAGTACTTC
-	TRBV7-2	-	TRBJ2-1	CASRPGGGVALSSYNEQFF	TGTGCCAGCAGGCCCGGTGGCGGGGTAGCCCTCAGCTCCTACAATGAGCAGTTCTTC
-	TRBV10-1	-	TRBJ1-1	CASSGEGPNTEAFF	TGCGCCAGCAGTGGGGAGGGCCCGAACACTGAAGCTTTCTTT
-	TRBV30	-	TRBJ2-1	CAWSLLGNEQFF	TGTGCCTGGAGTTTACTAGGCAATGAGCAGTTCTTC
-	TRBV27	-	TRBJ1-5	CASSAGTFSNQPQHF	TGTGCCAGCAGTGCTGGGACTTTCAGCAATCAGCCCCAGCATTTT
TRBD2	TRBV5-1	-	TRBJ2-2	CASSERDEWGTGELFF	TGCGCCAGCAGCGAGCGGGATGAGTGGGGGACCGGGGAGCTGTTTTTT
TRBD2	TRBV27	-	TRBJ2-7	CASSLSPASGYEQYF	TGTGCCAGCAGTTTGTCCCCAGCTAGCGGTTACGAGCAGTACTTC
-	TRBV12-5	-	TRBJ1-5	CASGLLGSQPQHF	TGTGCTAGTGGTTTGTTAGGGAGCCAGCCCCAGCATTTT
TRBD2	TRBV27	once	TRBJ2-2	CASKSGGWAGELFF	TGTGCCAGCAAATCCGGGGGGTGGGCCGGGGAGCTGTTTTTT
-	TRBV30	-	TRBJ2-7	CAWSGQGGSYEQYF	TGTGCCTGGAGCGGTCAAGGGGGTTCCTACGAGCAGTACTTC
-	TRBV11-2	-	TRBJ2-1	CASSLAPVVEQFF	TGTGCCAGCAGCCTAGCCCCGGTGGTTGAGCAGTTCTTC
-	TRBV19	-	TRBJ2-1	CASSLGQNEQFF	TGTGCCAGTAGTCTCGGACAGAATGAGCAGTTCTTC
-	TRBV7-9	once	TRBJ2-6	CASSSSRVVTGANVLTF	TGTGCCAGCAGCTCGTCAAGAGTTGTGACTGGGGCCAACGTCCTGACTTTC
-	TRBV13	-	TRBJ1-1	CASSLQGEGGAFF	TGTGCCAGCAGCTTACAAGGGGAGGGGGGAGCTTTCTTT
-	TRBV29-1	-	TRBJ1-5	CSVEDQNQPQHF	TGCAGCGTTGAAGATCAGAATCAGCCCCAGCATTTT
TRBD1	TRBV27	-	TRBJ2-7	CASSSAGTDNSYEQYF	TGTGCCAGCAGTTCGGCCGGGACAGACAACTCCTACGAGCAGTACTTC
TRBD2	TRBV10-3	once	TRBJ2-1	CAISEPPTGTSYNEQFF	TGTGCCATCAGTGAACCTCCTACCGGGACTAGCTACAATGAGCAGTTCTTC
TRBD1	TRBV9	-	TRBJ2-7	CASSVAPDRGNEQYF	TGTGCCAGCAGCGTAGCACCCGACAGGGGAAACGAGCAGTACTTC
TRBD1	TRBV28	-	TRBJ1-4	CASSLEQGVGKLFF	TGTGCCAGCAGTTTAGAACAGGGGGTTGGAAAACTGTTTTTT
-	TRBV28	-	TRBJ1-2	CASREGLYGYTF	TGTGCCAGCAGGGAAGGACTCTATGGCTACACCTTC
-	TRBV10-3	once	TRBJ2-3	CAISGGSDDHKNAYF	TGTGCCATCAGTGGTGGTAGCGACGACCACAAAAACGCGTATTTT
-	TRBV4-1	-	TRBJ2-2	CASSQEATGGGPGTGELFF	TGCGCCAGCAGCCAAGAGGCCACAGGGGGAGGGCCGGGCACCGGGGAGCTGTTTTTT
TRBD1	TRBV11-2	-	TRBJ2-7	CASSLRQGTSPSYEQYF	TGTGCCAGCAGCCTTCGACAGGGGACCTCTCCCTCCTACGAGCAGTACTTC
-	TRBV11-2	-	TRBJ2-7	CASSLNVGYSLDYEQYF	TGTGCCAGCAGCTTAAATGTGGGCTATTCCTTAGACTACGAGCAGTACTTC
TRBD2	TRBV9	once	TRBJ2-7	CASSVAGTTGEQYF	TGTGCCAGCAGCGTAGCAGGGACTACCGGCGAGCAGTACTTC
TRBD2	TRBV25-1	-	TRBJ2-1	CASSELAGASRNEQFF	TGTGCCAGCAGTGAACTAGCGGGAGCTAGTAGAAATGAGCAGTTCTTC
TRBD2	TRBV5-1	-	TRBJ2-1	CASSFVPRGLAAYNEQFF	TGCGCCAGCAGCTTTGTCCCTCGGGGACTAGCGGCCTACAATGAGCAGTTCTTC
-	TRBV7-8	once	TRBJ1-1	CASSLYGPGLNTEAFF	TGTGCCAGCAGCTTATACGGCCCGGGTCTGAACACTGAAGCTTTCTTT
TRBD2	TRBV5-1	-	TRBJ2-7	CASSLEYPILTGGEQYF	TGCGCCAGCAGCTTGGAATACCCCATACTCACCGGGGGGGAGCAGTACTTC
TRBD1	TRBV20-1	-	TRBJ2-7	CSARGTGSSYF	TGCAGTGCTAGGGGGACAGGGTCAAGTTACTTC
-	TRBV2	-	TRBJ2-7	CASSDRTGRGYEQYF	TGTGCCAGCAGCGATAGGACGGGCAGGGGTTACGAGCAGTACTTC
-	TRBV23-1	few	TRBJ1-5	CASSPLDRPNQPQHF	TGCGCCAGCAGTCCACTCGACAGGCCCAATCAGCCCCAGCATTTT
TRBD2	TRBV7-9	-	TRBJ2-3	CASSQAGGGDTQYF	TGTGCCAGCAGCCAAGCGGGAGGCGGGGATACGCAGTATTTT
-	TRBV6-1	-	TRBJ1-5	CASSYVQGQPQHF	TGTGCCAGCAGTTATGTTCAGGGCCAGCCCCAGCATTTT